These 29 T cell receptor beta chains originate from one sample sequenced in a study. One entry per CDR3 protein, called by TCRdb with MiXCR from the RT-PCR reads. Seen here are more than 550,000 distinct CDR3 sequences, 14% observed once, and the top ten hold roughly 3.6%. Sequencing used memory CD4+ T cells from blood. All receptors come from a female donor in good health, serving as a healthy control.

The rearrangement joins TRBV20-1 to TRBJ2-3, with TRBD2 as a possible D gene (6 bases). Germline V CDR1 and CDR2: DFQATT, SNEGSKA (reference sequence). The CDR3 covers 14 residues. The V and J ends lost 1 base and 6 bases respectively, with 14 bases between them. CDR3 bases: TGCAGTGCTAGAGCACCGGGACTGGCTGATACGCAGTATTTT. The encoded protein is CSARAPGLADTQYF.

This clonotype appeared a few times. This chain links TRBV5-6 with TRBJ1-2; tentative D call: TRBD1 (6 bases). The germline gives CDR1 SGHDT, CDR2 YYEEEE. This CDR3 spans 14 amino acids. Trimming took 6 bases from V and 3 from J, leaving 15 bases between them. CDR3 sequence: CASKGGLLDYGYTF. The CDR3 DNA reads TGTGCCAGCAAAGGGGGACTGTTAGACTATGGCTACACCTTC.

This clonotype was recorded many times. Here the CDR3 reads CASSLGTSTDTQYF. CDR3 nucleotides: TGTGCCAGCAGCTTAGGAACTAGCACAGATACGCAGTATTTT. This chain uses TRBV7-6 with TRBJ2-3; D not resolved. Germline V gives CDR1 SGHVS, CDR2 FNYEAQ. The CDR3 length is 14 residues. V was trimmed by 1 base and J by 0 bases, leaving 5 bases between them.

The rearrangement joins TRBV5-1 to TRBJ2-6; D might be TRBD1 or TRBD2, each matching 5 bases. The CDR3 extends over 17 amino acids. Germline CDR1 is SGHRS and CDR2 is YFSETQ. With 4 bases removed from V and 8 bases from J, the gap between germline ends came to 22 bases. The CDR3 loop is CASSPGTQLWVSNVLTF. The DNA for the CDR3 is TGCGCCAGCAGCCCCGGGACGCAACTCTGGGTGTCCAACGTCCTGACTTTC.

This chain connects TRBV21-1 to TRBJ2-7; TRBD2, as called in the table, went unchecked against the DNA. TRBV21-1 has pseudogene status. CDR3 length: 14 amino acids. The CDR3 loop is CASSKESPAEGQYF. The CDR3 coding sequence is TGTGCCAGCAGCAAAGAAAGCCCGGCGGAGGGGCAGTACTTC.

This clonotype was observed at least ten times. CDR3 sequence (DNA): TGTGCCAGCAGCCCATCGGGGAGCTCCACCGGGGAGCTGTTTTTT. It specifies CASSPSGSSTGELFF. The V gene is TRBV7-3, the J gene TRBJ2-2, with D possibly being TRBD2 (5 bases). The CDR3 runs 15 residues. Germline CDR1 reads SGHTA; CDR2 reads FQGTGA. V gave up 5 bases and J gave up 4 bases, with 14 bases separating them.

A few counts support this clonotype. V usage is TRBV5-4 and J usage is TRBJ2-4; D is uncertain. Germline V gives CDR1 SGHNT, CDR2 YYREEE (reference sequence). The CDR3 loop spans 13 amino acids. V was trimmed by 10 bases and J by 3 bases, leaving 14 bases between them. In nucleotides, the CDR3 is TGTGCCGCGGAGCAGGCTGGCAAAAACATTCAGTACTTC. It codes for CAAEQAGKNIQYF. The whole variable domain, remainder taken from reference TRBV5-4 and TRBJ2-4, is ETGVTQSPTHLIKTRGQQVTLRCSSQSGHNTVSWYQQALGQGPQFIFQYYREEENGRGNFPPRFSGLQFPNYSSELNVNALELDDSALYLCAAEQAGKNIQYFGAGTRLSVL.

The rearrangement links TRBV20-1 to TRBJ1-4; TRBD1 matches 7 bases. After removal of 8 bases from V and 5 bases from J, the junction contained 8 bases not matched to a gene. This CDR3 has 13 residues. Germline V gene lookup returns CDR1 DFQATT and CDR2 SNEGSKA (reference sequence). CDR3 residues: CSQTGQDNEKLFF. The CDR3 DNA reads TGCAGTCAAACCGGACAGGACAATGAAAAACTGTTTTTT.

This clonotype was counted ten times or more. This sequence joins TRBV7-3 and TRBJ2-3; TRBD2 matches 7 bases. V trimming: 1 base; J trimming: 3 bases; junction bases outside the gene matches: 10. Per the germline V gene, CDR1 is SGHTA and CDR2 is FQGTGA. The CDR3 is 17 residues long. CDR3 DNA: TGTGCCAGCAGCTTAAACGGTGCGGGAGAAGGTACAGATACGCAGTATTTT. This encodes CASSLNGAGEGTDTQYF. Filled out from reference TRBV7-3 and TRBJ2-3, the complete variable domain reads GAGVSQTPSNKVTEKGKYVELRCDPISGHTALYWYRQSLGQGPEFLIYFQGTGAADDSGLPNDRFFAVRPEGSVSTLKIQRTERGDSAVYLCASSLNGAGEGTDTQYFGPGTRLTVL.

This clonotype appeared many times. The gene calls are TRBV20-1 and TRBJ2-3; D is uncertain. CDR3 length: 15 amino acids. Germline V gene data show CDR1 as DFQATT and CDR2 as SNEGSKA (reference sequence). V dropped 0 bases and J dropped 4 bases, with 14 bases sitting between them. The CDR3 reads CSARDLQEFADTQYF. The CDR3, as DNA: TGCAGTGCTAGAGATCTCCAGGAGTTCGCAGATACGCAGTATTTT.

This clonotype was recorded many times. The chain uses TRBV10-3 and TRBJ2-7; no firm D call. There are 11 residues in the CDR3. V was cut by 0 bases and J by 9 bases, with 6 bases left in between. Germline V gives CDR1 ENHRY, CDR2 SYGVKD. CDR3 sequence (DNA): TGTGCCATCAGTGAGTCTAGAAGGCAGTACTTC. Encoded protein: CAISESRRQYF.

The chain joins TRBV7-9 to TRBJ2-3; a possible D gene is TRBD1 (6 bases). Trimming cost V 3 bases and J 6 bases, with 16 bases left between them. The CDR3 has 15 residues. The germline V gene encodes CDR1 SEHNR and CDR2 FQNEAQ (reference sequence). The CDR3 sequence is CASSFTALRGDTQYF. The CDR3 DNA reads TGTGCCAGCAGCTTTACCGCCCTTAGGGGGGATACGCAGTATTTT.

This chain uses TRBV6-2 or TRBV6-3 with TRBJ1-1; weak D call: TRBD1 (5 bases). CDR3 length: 16 residues. V was clipped by 6 bases and J by 0 bases, with 17 bases between them. Germline V lookup: CDR1 MNHEY, CDR2 SVGEGT. The CDR3 DNA is TGTGCCAGCAGCTCGAGGGGAGAGAGGTTGAACACTGAAGCTTTCTTT. It yields the protein CASSSRGERLNTEAFF.

At least ten counts were recorded for this clonotype. As DNA, the CDR3 is TGTGCCAGCAGCTTAGAAGGGAGTGAGCAGTTCTTC. It specifies CASSLEGSEQFF. The gene calls are TRBV7-9 and TRBJ2-1, with a weak D call TRBD2 (5 bases). Germline loops: CDR1 SEHNR, CDR2 FQNEAQ (reference sequence). This CDR3 spans 12 amino acids. V lost 1 base to trimming and J lost 9 bases, with 7 bases between them.

J is TRBJ1-2 and V is TRBV12-3 or TRBV12-4; D might be TRBD1 (6 bases). The CDR3 totals 15 residues. The germline V and J ends were trimmed by 2 bases and 4 bases, with 14 bases remaining between them. In nucleotides, the CDR3 is TGTGCCAGCAGTTTAAGGGGGGCCCCCTCCTATGGCTACACCTTC. This gives the protein CASSLRGAPSYGYTF.

The V gene is TRBV5-5, the J gene TRBJ2-6, with D unresolved. CDR3 length equals 18 residues. V was cut by 0 bases and J by 2 bases, with 15 bases left in between. Germline V lookup: CDR1 SGHKS, CDR2 YYEKEE (reference sequence). The CDR3 DNA reads as TGTGCCAGCAGCTTGGACCCCAGAGCTGTCCCTGGGGCCAACGTCCTGACTTTC. It yields the protein CASSLDPRAVPGANVLTF. The entire variable domain, with the rest obtained from reference TRBV5-5 and TRBJ2-6, is as follows: DAGVTQSPTHLIKTRGQQVTLRCSPISGHKSVSWYQQVLGQGPQFIFQYYEKEERGRGNFPDRFSARQFPNYSSELNVNALLLGDSALYLCASSLDPRAVPGANVLTFGAGSRLTVL.

This clonotype has more than one count but fewer than ten. The rearrangement links TRBV5-4 to TRBJ2-5; 12 nucleotides match TRBD2. V lost 0 bases, J lost 5 bases, and 8 bases stayed unmatched. CDR3 length: 17 residues. Germline-derived CDR1 and CDR2 are SGHNT and YYREEE (reference sequence). The CDR3 nucleotides read TGTGCCAGCAGCTTGGGATCTAGCGGGGGGGGCGTGGAGACCCAGTACTTC. Translated, it gives CASSLGSSGGGVETQYF.

This clonotype was detected a few times. The chain combines TRBV30 with TRBJ1-6, with D perhaps matching TRBD1 (6 bases). Germline loops: CDR1 GTSNPN, CDR2 SVGIG (reference sequence). The CDR3 runs 14 residues. V was pared by 7 bases and J by 10 bases, with 20 bases between. CDR3 nucleotide sequence: TGTGCCTCGAGGGACATCGCGTTTGGGTCACCCCTCCACTTT. It is translated as CASRDIAFGSPLHF.

The chain joins TRBV11-2 to TRBJ1-2; D not certain. This CDR3 has 15 residues. Trimming removed 6 bases at V and 4 bases at J, with 18 bases between. From germline, CDR1 is SGHAT and CDR2 FQNNGV. CDR3 DNA: TGTGCCAGCAGTTATATCGACCCCTCCGCCTATGGCTACACCTTC. This translates into CASSYIDPSAYGYTF.

Only one count was recorded for this clonotype. The chain carries TRBV19 and TRBJ2-7; 8 bases are a match to TRBD1. V was pared by 1 base and J by 5 bases, with 7 bases of the junction left unmatched. The CDR3 contains 15 residues. Germline V gives CDR1 LNHDA, CDR2 SQIVND (reference sequence). This CDR3 reads CASSIVGQGRNEQYF. In DNA form, the CDR3 reads TGTGCCAGTAGTATAGTTGGACAGGGACGAAACGAGCAGTACTTC.

J is TRBJ1-3 and V is TRBV5-6; a weak D match, TRBD1 (6 bases). Germline loops: CDR1 SGHDT, CDR2 YYEEEE. Trimming took 4 bases from V and 2 from J, leaving 16 bases between them. The CDR3 has 16 residues. The CDR3 DNA reads TGTGCCAGCAGCCCCGCCGGGACAAGAGCTGGAAACACCATATATTTT. This codes for CASSPAGTRAGNTIYF.

A few counts support this clonotype. This sequence joins TRBV11-2 and TRBJ2-1; D perhaps matches TRBD1 (6 bases). Germline CDR1 and CDR2: SGHAT and FQNNGV. V lost 4 bases, J lost 6 bases, and 16 bases lay in between. This CDR3 is built from 15 residues. The CDR3 sequence is CASSSNRAAFNEQFF. CDR3 in DNA: TGTGCCAGCAGCTCTAACAGGGCCGCTTTCAATGAGCAGTTCTTC.

The rearrangement links TRBV30 to TRBJ2-1; the D is unclear. Trimming left V 8 bases short and J 7 bases short, with 21 bases between. There are 14 residues in the CDR3. The V gene's germline CDR1 is GTSNPN and CDR2 SVGIG (reference sequence). CDR3 coding DNA: TGTGCCAGTAGTATAGGTTGGGCGCGGAATGAGCAGTTCTTC. It yields the protein CASSIGWARNEQFF.

The chain links TRBV5-1 to TRBJ1-2; 10 bases agree with TRBD1. This CDR3 has 14 amino acids. Losses at the gene ends were 4 bases for V and 7 bases for J; bases not matched to a gene: 7. The germline CDR1 and CDR2 sequences are SGHRS and YFSETQ. Here the CDR3 reads CASSRDRGEIGYTF. CDR3 DNA sequence: TGCGCCAGCAGCCGGGACAGGGGAGAGATTGGCTACACCTTC.

Ten or more counts support this clonotype. DNA of the CDR3: TGTGCCAGCAGCTTAACCCCCATCCAAGAGACCCAGTACTTC. This translates into CASSLTPIQETQYF. V is TRBV7-8 and J is TRBJ2-5; D unclear. Per germline, CDR1 SGHVS and CDR2 FQNEAQ. V was shortened by 2 bases and J by 1 base, with 8 bases between the two germline ends. The CDR3 covers 14 residues.

Only a few counts were recorded for this clonotype. The chain is built from TRBV28 and TRBJ2-1; TRBD2 aligns across 7 bases. The CDR3 is 15 residues long. V shed 8 bases and J 7 bases; nucleotides not matched to a gene: 14. Germline V gives CDR1 MDHEN, CDR2 SYDVKM. CDR3 amino acids: CASGGGSPNRNEQFF. The CDR3 DNA reads TGTGCCAGCGGCGGCGGGAGCCCCAACCGGAATGAGCAGTTCTTC.

On this clonotype: Possible read error: a much larger clone is one base away. The chain links TRBV7-2 to TRBJ1-1, with 8 bases matching TRBD1. In germline, CDR1 is SGHTA, CDR2 FQGNSA. CDR3 length: 13 residues. The ends lost 5 bases at V and 3 bases at J; junction bases unmatched: 2. The CDR3 DNA is TGTGCCAGCAGCAAACAGGGGGACACTGAAGCTTTCTTT. It codes for CASSKQGDTEAFF.

This clonotype was counted between two and nine times. V usage is TRBV9 and J usage is TRBJ1-4; possible D gene TRBD1, 6 bases. V gave up 3 bases and J gave up 5 bases, with 11 bases separating them. This CDR3 comprises 14 residues. Germline V CDR1 and CDR2: SGDLS, YYNGEE. CDR3 loop: CASSERGGNEKLFF. The CDR3 DNA is TGTGCCAGCAGCGAGAGGGGGGGAAATGAAAAACTGTTTTTT.

This clonotype turned up a few times. The chain couples TRBV15 to TRBJ2-7; D gene unclear. Per the germline V gene, CDR1 is LNHNV and CDR2 is YYDKDF (reference sequence). Trimming pared 6 bases from V and 0 bases from J, leaving 12 bases between. The CDR3 has 14 residues. CDR3 residues: CATSRWTSSYEQYF. Here the CDR3 DNA reads TGTGCCACCAGTCGCTGGACCTCCTCCTACGAGCAGTACTTC. Based on the CDR3 plus reference TRBV15 and TRBJ2-7, the full variable domain is DAMVIQNPRYQVTQFGKPVTLSCSQTLNHNVMYWYQQKSSQAPKLLFHYYDKDFNNEADTPDNFQSRRPNTSFCFLDIRSPGLGDTAMYLCATSRWTSSYEQYFGPGTRLTVT.